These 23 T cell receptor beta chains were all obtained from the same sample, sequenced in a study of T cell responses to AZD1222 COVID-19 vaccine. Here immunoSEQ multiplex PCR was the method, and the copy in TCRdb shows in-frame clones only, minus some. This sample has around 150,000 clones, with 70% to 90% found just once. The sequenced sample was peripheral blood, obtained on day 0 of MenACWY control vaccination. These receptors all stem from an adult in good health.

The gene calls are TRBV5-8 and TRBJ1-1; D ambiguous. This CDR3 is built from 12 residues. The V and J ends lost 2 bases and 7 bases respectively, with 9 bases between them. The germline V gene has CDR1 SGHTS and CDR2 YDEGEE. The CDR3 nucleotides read TGTGCCAGCAGCTTCATATCGAATGAAGCTTTCTTT. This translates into CASSFISNEAFF.

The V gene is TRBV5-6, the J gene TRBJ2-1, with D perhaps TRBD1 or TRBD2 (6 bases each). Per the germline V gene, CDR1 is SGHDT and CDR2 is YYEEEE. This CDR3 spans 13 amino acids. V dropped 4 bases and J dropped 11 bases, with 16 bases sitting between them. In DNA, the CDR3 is TGTGCCAGCAGCGGACTATTAGGGGGAAAGCAGTTCTTC. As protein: CASSGLLGGKQFF.

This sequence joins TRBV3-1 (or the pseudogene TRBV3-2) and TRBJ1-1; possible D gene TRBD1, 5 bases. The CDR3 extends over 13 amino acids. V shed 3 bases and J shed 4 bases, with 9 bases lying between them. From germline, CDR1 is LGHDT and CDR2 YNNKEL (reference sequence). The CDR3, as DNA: TGTGCCAGCAGCCAGGGGGACGGCACTGAAGCTTTCTTT. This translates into CASSQGDGTEAFF.

This chain's CDR3 is CASSMGGGAPVNSYEQYF. DNA for the CDR3: TGTGCCAGTAGTATGGGGGGAGGGGCGCCGGTTAACTCCTACGAGCAGTACTTC. The gene calls are TRBV19 and TRBJ2-7; the match to TRBD2 covers 7 bases. The CDR3 length is 18 residues. Looked up from germline, CDR1 is LNHDA and CDR2 is SQIVND (reference sequence). The ends lost 3 bases at V and 0 bases at J; junction bases unmatched: 14.

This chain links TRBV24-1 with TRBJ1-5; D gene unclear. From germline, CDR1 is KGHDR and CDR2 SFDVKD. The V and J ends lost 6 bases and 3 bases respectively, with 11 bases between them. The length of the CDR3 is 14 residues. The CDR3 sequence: CATSSAGINQPQHF. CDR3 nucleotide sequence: TGTGCCACCAGTTCCGCGGGAATCAATCAGCCCCAGCATTTT.

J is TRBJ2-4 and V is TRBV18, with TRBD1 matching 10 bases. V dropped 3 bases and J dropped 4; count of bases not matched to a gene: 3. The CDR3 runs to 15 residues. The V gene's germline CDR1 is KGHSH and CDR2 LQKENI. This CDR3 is CASSPKGQGKNIQYF. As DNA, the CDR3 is TGTGCCAGCTCACCGAAGGGACAGGGGAAAAACATTCAGTACTTC.

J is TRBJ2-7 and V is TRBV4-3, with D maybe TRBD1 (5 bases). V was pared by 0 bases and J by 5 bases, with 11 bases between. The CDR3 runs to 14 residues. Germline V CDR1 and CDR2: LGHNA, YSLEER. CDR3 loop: CASSQDWKGDEQYF. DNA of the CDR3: TGCGCCAGCAGCCAAGATTGGAAAGGGGACGAGCAGTACTTC.

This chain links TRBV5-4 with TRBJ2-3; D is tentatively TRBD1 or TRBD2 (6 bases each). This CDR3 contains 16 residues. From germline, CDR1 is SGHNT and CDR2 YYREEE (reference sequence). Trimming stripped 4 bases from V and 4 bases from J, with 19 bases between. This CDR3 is CASSQGGGLVSDTQYF. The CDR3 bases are TGTGCCAGCAGCCAGGGTGGGGGGCTGGTCTCAGATACGCAGTATTTT.

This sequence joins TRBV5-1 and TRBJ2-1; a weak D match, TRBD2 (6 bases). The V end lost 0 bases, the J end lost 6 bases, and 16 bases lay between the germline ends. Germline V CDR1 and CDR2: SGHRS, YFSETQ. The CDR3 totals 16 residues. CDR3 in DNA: TGCGCCAGCAGCTTGGGGTTCTGGGCGGGGAGCAATGAGCAGTTCTTC. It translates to CASSLGFWAGSNEQFF.

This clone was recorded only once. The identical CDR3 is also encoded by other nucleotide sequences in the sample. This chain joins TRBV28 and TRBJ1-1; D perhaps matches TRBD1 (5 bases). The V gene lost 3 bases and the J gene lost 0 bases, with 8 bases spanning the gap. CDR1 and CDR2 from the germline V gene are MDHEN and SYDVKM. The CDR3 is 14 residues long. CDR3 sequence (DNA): TGTGCCAGCAGTTTGGCCAGGGTGAACACTGAAGCTTTCTTT. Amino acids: CASSLARVNTEAFF.

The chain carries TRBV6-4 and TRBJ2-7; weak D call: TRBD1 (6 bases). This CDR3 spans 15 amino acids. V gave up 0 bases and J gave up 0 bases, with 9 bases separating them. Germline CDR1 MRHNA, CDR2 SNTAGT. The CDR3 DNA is TGTGCCAGCAGTGACTCGGACAGCAGCTCCTACGAGCAGTACTTC. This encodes CASSDSDSSSYEQYF.

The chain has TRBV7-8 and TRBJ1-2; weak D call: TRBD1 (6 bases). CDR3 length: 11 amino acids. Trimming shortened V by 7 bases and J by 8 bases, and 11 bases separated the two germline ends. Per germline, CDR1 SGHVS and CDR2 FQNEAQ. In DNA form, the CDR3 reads TGTGCCAGCACCCTAGGGGGAGGCTACACCTTC. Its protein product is CASTLGGGYTF. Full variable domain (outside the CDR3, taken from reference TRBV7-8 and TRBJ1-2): GAGVSQSPRYKVAKRGQDVALRCDPISGHVSLFWYQQALGQGPEFLTYFQNEAQLDKSGLPSDRFFAERPEGSVSTLKIQRTQQEDSAVYLCASTLGGGYTFGSGTRLTVV.

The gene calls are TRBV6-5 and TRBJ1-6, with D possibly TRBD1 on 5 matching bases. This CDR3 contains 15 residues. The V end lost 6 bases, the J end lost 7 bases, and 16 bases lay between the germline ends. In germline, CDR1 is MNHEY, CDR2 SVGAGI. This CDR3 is CASSSGTLLNSPLHF. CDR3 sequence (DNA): TGTGCCAGCAGCTCGGGGACTCTACTAAATTCACCCCTCCACTTT.

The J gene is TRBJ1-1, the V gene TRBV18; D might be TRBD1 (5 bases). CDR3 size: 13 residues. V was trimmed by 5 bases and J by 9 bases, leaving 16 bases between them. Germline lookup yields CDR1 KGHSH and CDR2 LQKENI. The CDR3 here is CASSYSGDEQAFF. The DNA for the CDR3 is TGTGCCAGCTCATATTCCGGGGACGAGCAAGCTTTCTTT. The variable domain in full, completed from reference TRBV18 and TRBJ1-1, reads NAGVMQNPRHLVRRRGQEARLRCSPMKGHSHVYWYRQLPEEGLKFMVYLQKENIIDESGMPKERFSAEFPKEGPSILRIQQVVRGDSAAYFCASSYSGDEQAFFGQGTRLTVV.

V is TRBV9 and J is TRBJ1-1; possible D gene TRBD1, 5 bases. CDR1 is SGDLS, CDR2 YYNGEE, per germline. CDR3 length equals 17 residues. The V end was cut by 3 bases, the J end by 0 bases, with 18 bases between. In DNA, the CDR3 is TGTGCCAGCAGCGCTCACGTGGGGCATCCTATGAACACTGAAGCTTTCTTT. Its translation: CASSAHVGHPMNTEAFF.

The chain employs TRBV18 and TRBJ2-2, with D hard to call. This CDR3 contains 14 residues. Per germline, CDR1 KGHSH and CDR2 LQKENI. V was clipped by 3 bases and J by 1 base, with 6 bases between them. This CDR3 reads CASSPERNTGELFF. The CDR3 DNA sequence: TGTGCCAGCTCACCGGAACGGAACACCGGGGAGCTGTTTTTT.

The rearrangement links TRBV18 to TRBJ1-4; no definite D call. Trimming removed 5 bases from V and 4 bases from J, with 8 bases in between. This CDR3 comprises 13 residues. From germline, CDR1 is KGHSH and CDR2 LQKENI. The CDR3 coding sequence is TGTGCCAGCTCATTGGACGATAATGAAAAACTGTTTTTT. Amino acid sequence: CASSLDDNEKLFF.

In DNA form, the CDR3 reads TGTGCCAGCAGCTTAGGTTCCGGCGGCTACACCTTC. As protein: CASSLGSGGYTF. The chain combines TRBV7-8 with TRBJ1-2, with D uncertain. There are 12 residues in the CDR3. Germline values: CDR1 SGHVS, CDR2 FQNEAQ. Trimming shortened V by 1 base and J by 8 bases, and 8 bases separated the two germline ends.

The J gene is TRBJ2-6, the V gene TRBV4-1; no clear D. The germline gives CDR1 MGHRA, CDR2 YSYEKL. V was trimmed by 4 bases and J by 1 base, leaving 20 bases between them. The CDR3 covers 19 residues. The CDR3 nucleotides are TGCGCCAGCAGCCCTTCTCCCTCCCAACCTGGATCTGGGGCCAACGTCCTGACTTTC. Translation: CASSPSPSQPGSGANVLTF.

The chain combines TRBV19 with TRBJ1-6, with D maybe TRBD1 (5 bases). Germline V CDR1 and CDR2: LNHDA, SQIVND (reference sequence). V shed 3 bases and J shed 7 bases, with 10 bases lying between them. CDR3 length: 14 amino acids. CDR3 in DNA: TGTGCCAGTAGTATCGGGACGGACAATTCACCCCTCCACTTT. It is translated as CASSIGTDNSPLHF.

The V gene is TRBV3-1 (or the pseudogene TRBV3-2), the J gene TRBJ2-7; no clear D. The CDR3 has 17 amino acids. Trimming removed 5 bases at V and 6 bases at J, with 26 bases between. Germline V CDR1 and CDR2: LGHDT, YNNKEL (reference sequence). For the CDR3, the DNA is TGTGCCAGCAGCTTAACCCATTATGAGACTCCAGAACCCGAGCAGTACTTC. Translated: CASSLTHYETPEPEQYF.

CDR3 coding DNA: TGCGCCAGCAGCCAAGGAGTAGGAGGGGGGGCTGAAGCTTTCTTT. Protein sequence: CASSQGVGGGAEAFF. The V and J genes are TRBV4-1 and TRBJ1-1; maybe TRBD1 (6 bases). There are 15 residues in the CDR3. Trimming stripped 1 base from V and 6 bases from J, with 15 bases between. The germline V gene encodes CDR1 MGHRA and CDR2 YSYEKL.

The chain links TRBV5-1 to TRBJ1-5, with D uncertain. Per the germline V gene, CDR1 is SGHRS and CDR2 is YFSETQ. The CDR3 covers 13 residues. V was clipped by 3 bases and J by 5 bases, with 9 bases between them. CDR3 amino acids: CASSSPRYQPQHF. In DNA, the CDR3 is TGCGCCAGCAGCTCCCCCCGCTATCAGCCCCAGCATTTT.